One sample yielded the 23 T cell receptor beta chains listed below, sequenced in a study of T cell responses to AZD1222 COVID-19 vaccine. Generated by immunoSEQ multiplex PCR, the TCRdb table keeps only in-frame clones and is missing some. The table shows about 97,000 clones, with around 83% occurring only once. The sequenced sample was peripheral blood, obtained on day 0 of AZD1222 vaccination. These receptors were collected from an adult in good health.

The J gene is TRBJ1-5, the V gene TRBV18; D may be TRBD1 (5 bases). V shed 2 bases and J shed 5 bases, with 10 bases lying between them. CDR3 size: 14 residues. The germline gives CDR1 KGHSH, CDR2 LQKENI. CDR3 residues: CASSPVGVDQPQHF. In nucleotides, the CDR3 is TGTGCCAGCTCACCAGTAGGGGTTGATCAGCCCCAGCATTTT.

The gene calls are TRBV6-2 or TRBV6-3 and TRBJ2-7; D is undetermined. This CDR3 contains 17 residues. V was shortened by 4 bases and J by 0 bases, with 19 bases between the two germline ends. CDR1 is MNHEY and CDR2 is SVGEGT in the germline V gene. The CDR3 bases are TGTGCCAGCAGTTCCCCTTTATCGGATACGGGCTCCTACGAGCAGTACTTC. It codes for CASSSPLSDTGSYEQYF.

In this sample, this clone turned up a few times. The genes are TRBV12-3 or TRBV12-4 and TRBJ1-4; unclear D gene. This CDR3 comprises 12 residues. The ends were cut back, 2 bases at V and 2 bases at J, with 0 bases in the middle. As DNA, the CDR3 is TGTGCCAGCAGTTTAACTAATGAAAAACTGTTTTTT. Amino acids: CASSLTNEKLFF.

V usage is TRBV9 and J usage is TRBJ1-3; D gene ambiguous. Germline V gives CDR1 SGDLS, CDR2 YYNGEE. V lost 4 bases to trimming and J lost 6 bases, with 20 bases between them. The CDR3 is 16 residues long. The CDR3 DNA is TGTGCCAGCAGCCCTAACTCCGGACGGATTTTAAACACCATATATTTT. It is translated as CASSPNSGRILNTIYF.

V is TRBV30 and J is TRBJ2-2; D tentatively fits TRBD1 or TRBD2 (5 bases each). The V and J ends lost 4 bases and 4 bases respectively, with 13 bases between them. The CDR3 is 14 amino acids. Germline loops: CDR1 GTSNPN, CDR2 SVGIG (reference sequence). The CDR3 protein is CAWKRLGTTGELFF. In DNA, the CDR3 is TGTGCCTGGAAAAGGCTAGGGACCACCGGGGAGCTGTTTTTT.

This clone was picked up one time. This chain connects TRBV27 to TRBJ1-1, with D perhaps TRBD1 (5 bases). Germline CDR1 reads MNHEY; CDR2 reads SMNVEV (reference sequence). The germline V and J ends were trimmed by 6 bases and 10 bases, with 15 bases remaining between them. The CDR3 length is 12 residues. CDR3 in amino acids: CASRAPGVRAFF. The DNA of the CDR3 is TGTGCCAGCAGAGCTCCGGGGGTGAGAGCTTTCTTT.

This clone was picked up a small number of times. V gene TRBV7-2 combines with J gene TRBJ2-7; either TRBD1 or TRBD2 may fit D (7 bases each). Germline-derived CDR1 and CDR2 are SGHTA and FQGNSA. The CDR3 has 14 amino acids. Deletions cut 1 base from V and 6 bases from J, with 13 bases between. The CDR3, as DNA: TGTGCCAGCAGCTTAGGCGGCAGGGGGGGCGAGCAGTACTTC. Encoded protein: CASSLGGRGGEQYF. The complete variable domain, with remaining parts taken from reference TRBV7-2 and TRBJ2-7, reads GAGVSQSPSNKVTEKGKDVELRCDPISGHTALYWYRQSLGQGLEFLIYFQGNSAPDKSGLPSDRFSAERTGGSVSTLTIQRTQQEDSAVYLCASSLGGRGGEQYFGPGTRLTVT.

This chain connects TRBV6-5 to TRBJ1-5; 8 nucleotides agree with TRBD1. The CDR3 loop spans 14 amino acids. Germline loops: CDR1 MNHEY, CDR2 SVGAGI. V was pared by 4 bases and J by 8 bases, with 7 bases of the junction left unmatched. The CDR3 DNA sequence: TGTGCCAGCAGTTCAGGGGGCTGGGGTGAGCCCCAGCATTTT. Protein: CASSSGGWGEPQHF.

The gene calls are TRBV28 and TRBJ1-1, with 11 positions matching TRBD1. In germline, CDR1 is MDHEN, CDR2 SYDVKM. Unmatched junction bases numbered 12, after V lost 10 bases and J lost 8 bases. The CDR3 extends over 14 amino acids. CDR3 nucleotides: TGTGCCACCTATACCGGGACAGGGGGAGCCGAAGCTTTCTTT. It is translated as CATYTGTGGAEAFF.

The V and J genes are TRBV19 and TRBJ2-2; D call uncertain. The V end was cut by 5 bases, the J end by 6 bases, with 13 bases between. Germline values: CDR1 LNHDA, CDR2 SQIVND (reference sequence). The CDR3 is 14 residues long. This CDR3 reads CASSRDPGPGELFF. As DNA, the CDR3 is TGTGCCAGTAGTCGTGACCCGGGCCCCGGGGAGCTGTTTTTT.

In its sample, this clone was seen once. This chain links TRBV7-3 with TRBJ1-6; no definite D call. The CDR3 has 13 residues. With 2 bases removed from V and 7 bases from J, the gap between germline ends came to 6 bases. The germline CDR1 and CDR2 sequences are SGHTA and FQGTGA. The CDR3 nucleotides read TGTGCCAGCAGCTTATCGAGGAATTCACCCCTCCACTTT. Its protein is CASSLSRNSPLHF.

The chain carries TRBV7-2 and TRBJ2-7; the match to TRBD2 covers 9 bases. Unmatched junction bases numbered 5, after V lost 3 bases and J lost 2 bases. Germline V CDR1 and CDR2: SGHTA, FQGNSA. The CDR3 runs to 15 residues. The CDR3 DNA sequence: TGTGCCAGCAGCTTTTTAGCGGGAGAAGCCTACGAGCAGTACTTC. Translated, it gives CASSFLAGEAYEQYF.

This clone has only a few counts. V gene TRBV10-3 combines with J gene TRBJ1-5; D unclear. Trimming stripped 2 bases from V and 4 bases from J, with 3 bases between. The CDR3 contains 12 residues. Germline V CDR1 and CDR2: ENHRY, SYGVKD. The CDR3 protein is CAISEPNQPQHF. DNA for the CDR3: TGTGCCATCAGTGAGCCGAATCAGCCCCAGCATTTT.

J is TRBJ2-2 and V is TRBV7-2, with a weak D call TRBD2 (6 bases). Germline values: CDR1 SGHTA, CDR2 FQGNSA. The V end was cut by 5 bases, the J end by 3 bases, with 10 bases between. This CDR3 has 14 amino acids. The CDR3 bases are TGTGCCAGCAGCGGGGGGACCCACACCGGGGAGCTGTTTTTT. Amino acid sequence: CASSGGTHTGELFF.

As to this clone: Mismatch with germline at one junction end may stem from a read error. The gene calls are TRBV6-2 or TRBV6-3 and TRBJ2-5; possibly TRBD1 for D (6 bases). Germline V gene data show CDR1 as MNHEY and CDR2 as SVGEGT. This CDR3 has 11 residues. The chain's CDR3 is CASSYEGEEDF. The CDR3 DNA sequence: TGTGCCAGCAGTTACGAGGGGGAAGAGGACTTC.

The chain couples TRBV19 to TRBJ2-7; maybe TRBD2 (6 bases). In germline, CDR1 is LNHDA, CDR2 SQIVND (reference sequence). The length of the CDR3 is 17 residues. Between the trimmed V and J ends, which lost 7 bases and 1 base, there was a span of 23 bases. The CDR3 here is CASTPGRGSGKSYEQYF. The CDR3 nucleotides read TGTGCCAGTACCCCCGGACGAGGTAGCGGAAAATCCTACGAGCAGTACTTC.

The CDR3 here is CAWSSDRPIRMGTEAFF. DNA for the CDR3: TGTGCCTGGAGCTCGGACAGGCCAATTCGGATGGGCACTGAAGCTTTCTTT. The chain couples TRBV30 to TRBJ1-1; 7 bases are a match to TRBD1. The germline V gene encodes CDR1 GTSNPN and CDR2 SVGIG (reference sequence). V was clipped by 3 bases and J by 4 bases; unmatched bases: 17. The CDR3 covers 17 residues.

J is TRBJ1-5 and V is TRBV7-9; D is ambiguous. This CDR3 comprises 15 residues. Per the germline V gene, CDR1 is SEHNR and CDR2 is FQNEAQ (reference sequence). V was shortened by 5 bases and J by 0 bases, with 11 bases between the two germline ends. The CDR3 here is CASSRVGNSNQPQHF. The CDR3 nucleotides are TGTGCCAGCAGCCGGGTAGGGAATAGCAATCAGCCCCAGCATTTT.

The chain employs TRBV19 and TRBJ2-1; the match to TRBD2 covers 13 bases. The length of the CDR3 is 16 residues. Germline-derived CDR1 and CDR2 are LNHDA and SQIVND (reference sequence). Trimming removed 5 bases from V and 1 base from J; junction bases left unmatched: 2. The CDR3 DNA follows: TGTGCCAGTAGTCTGGGACTAGCGGGATCCTACAATGAGCAGTTCTTC. Translation gives CASSLGLAGSYNEQFF. The full variable domain, completed using reference TRBV19 and TRBJ2-1, is DGGITQSPKYLFRKEGQNVTLSCEQNLNHDAMYWYRQDPGQGLRLIYYSQIVNDFQKGDIAEGYSVSREKKESFPLTVTSAQKNPTAFYLCASSLGLAGSYNEQFFGPGTRLTVL.

The sample holds one count of this clone. The chain has TRBV19 and TRBJ1-5, with D hard to call. V lost 7 bases, J lost 7 bases, and 14 bases lay in between. The CDR3 sequence is 13 residues long. Germline V gene lookup returns CDR1 LNHDA and CDR2 SQIVND (reference sequence). The CDR3 DNA sequence: TGTGCCAGTATGGTGGGAGCTAACCAGCCCCAGCATTTT. As protein: CASMVGANQPQHF.

The V gene is TRBV7-9, the J gene TRBJ1-5; weak D call: TRBD1 (5 bases). The CDR3 is made up of 14 amino acids. Trimming shortened V by 4 bases and J by 4 bases, and 11 bases separated the two germline ends. CDR1 and CDR2 (germline): SEHNR, FQNEAQ (reference sequence). The CDR3 DNA reads TGTGCCAGCAGCTATGACAGTTCGAATCAGCCCCAGCATTTT. As protein: CASSYDSSNQPQHF.

The chain joins TRBV4-3 to TRBJ1-2; 8 positions match TRBD1. The junction had 11 bases not matched to a gene; V was cut back by 2 bases and J by 3 bases. CDR3 length equals 17 residues. The germline V gene has CDR1 LGHNA and CDR2 YSLEER. DNA for the CDR3: TGCGCCAGCAGCCAAAAACAACAGGGGGTTTTCCACTATGGCTACACCTTC. Protein: CASSQKQQGVFHYGYTF.

The CDR3 loop reads CASSLRALLETQYF. As DNA, the CDR3 is TGTGCCAGCAGTTTAAGGGCCCTGTTGGAGACCCAGTACTTC. The chain is built from TRBV28 and TRBJ2-5, with no clear D. The CDR3 has 14 residues. Germline CDR1 and CDR2: MDHEN and SYDVKM. Deletions cut 2 bases from V and 5 bases from J, with 12 bases between. Supplemented by reference TRBV28 and TRBJ2-5, the full variable domain reads DVKVTQSSRYLVKRTGEKVFLECVQDMDHENMFWYRQDPGLGLRLIYFSYDVKMKEKGDIPEGYSVSREKKERFSLILESASTNQTSMYLCASSLRALLETQYFGPGTRLLVL.